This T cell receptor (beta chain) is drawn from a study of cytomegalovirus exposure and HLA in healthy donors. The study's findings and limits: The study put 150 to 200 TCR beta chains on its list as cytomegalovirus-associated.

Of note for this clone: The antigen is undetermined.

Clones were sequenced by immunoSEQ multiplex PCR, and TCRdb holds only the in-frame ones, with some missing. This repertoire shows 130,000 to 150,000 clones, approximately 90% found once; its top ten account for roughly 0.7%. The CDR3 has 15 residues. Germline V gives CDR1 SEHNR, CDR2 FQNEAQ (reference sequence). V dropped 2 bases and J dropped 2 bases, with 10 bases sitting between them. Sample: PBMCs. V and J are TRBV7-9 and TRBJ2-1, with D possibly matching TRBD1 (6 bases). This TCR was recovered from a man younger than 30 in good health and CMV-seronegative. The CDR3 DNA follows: TGTGCCAGCAGCTTACAGGGGATCACCTACAATGAGCAGTTCTTC. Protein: CASSLQGITYNEQFF.